The 20 T cell receptor beta chains reported below all come from one sample, sequenced in a study of T-cell memory formation after mild COVID-19. TCRdb redid the calling of the 5' RACE reads with MiXCR, one entry per CDR3 protein. The sample contains fewer than 500,000 distinct CDR3 sequences, 20% to 25% of which appear only once. Sequencing used PBMCs or a T cell subset sorted from them (not recorded which). The receptors come from an adult woman who had mild COVID-19 (a few samples of this study predate the infection). Cell type and time point are not known.

This clonotype turned up a few times. The chain recombines TRBV5-5 with TRBJ2-1; D gene unclear. Germline CDR1 reads SGHKS; CDR2 reads YYEKEE (reference sequence). The V end lost 4 bases, the J end lost 5 bases, and 13 bases lay between the germline ends. The CDR3 is 14 amino acids. CDR3 coding DNA: TGTGCCAGCAGCACATTACCCGGAAACAATGAGCAGTTCTTC. Residues: CASSTLPGNNEQFF.

V and J are TRBV12-5 and TRBJ1-2; no reliable D call. CDR3 size: 13 residues. Germline V gene data show CDR1 as LGHNT and CDR2 as FRNRAP. V lost 5 bases, J lost 4 bases, and 11 bases lay in between. The CDR3 region is CASGTSGGYGYTF. The CDR3 DNA reads as TGTGCTAGTGGTACCTCGGGAGGCTATGGCTACACCTTC.

The CDR3 region is CASSQVNRNYGYTF. In nucleotides, the CDR3 is TGTGCCAGCAGCCAAGTCAACAGGAACTATGGCTACACCTTC. The gene calls are TRBV4-2 and TRBJ1-2; a possible D gene is TRBD1 (5 bases). Germline values: CDR1 LGHNA, CDR2 YNFKEQ. CDR3 length: 14 residues. V was shortened by 1 base and J by 2 bases, with 8 bases between the two germline ends.

The rearrangement uses TRBV5-1 and TRBJ1-2; D is unresolved. Trimming shortened V by 2 bases and J by 3 bases, and 11 bases separated the two germline ends. Germline V lookup: CDR1 SGHRS, CDR2 YFSETQ. The CDR3 extends over 14 amino acids. In DNA, the CDR3 is TGCGCCAGCAGCTTCGGAACGGGCGACTATGGCTACACCTTC. Amino acid sequence: CASSFGTGDYGYTF.

V gene TRBV5-1 combines with J gene TRBJ1-1; 10 positions match TRBD1. The CDR3 is 18 amino acids. Trimming at V came to 3 bases and at J to 7 bases, leaving 18 bases not matched to a gene. The germline gives CDR1 SGHRS, CDR2 YFSETQ. The CDR3 bases are TGCGCCAGCAGCTCGTCCGGGACAGGGGACCAGCCCGCGATTGAAGCTTTCTTT. It translates to CASSSSGTGDQPAIEAFF. The variable domain in full, with the rest retrieved from reference TRBV5-1 and TRBJ1-1, is KAGVTQTPRYLIKTRGQQVTLSCSPISGHRSVSWYQQTPGQGLQFLFEYFSETQRNKGNFPGRFSGRQFSNSRSEMNVSTLELGDSALYLCASSSSGTGDQPAIEAFFGQGTRLTVV.

This clonotype was observed a few times. The genes are TRBV12-3 or TRBV12-4 and TRBJ1-1, with 11 bases identical to TRBD1. V shed 5 bases, J shed 3 bases, and the junction held 5 bases outside the gene matches. The CDR3 has 15 amino acids. The chain's CDR3 is CASSPWDRGDTEAFF. CDR3 nucleotides: TGTGCCAGCAGTCCCTGGGACAGGGGGGACACTGAAGCTTTCTTT.

CDR3 amino acids: CATSKAGQPQHF. The CDR3 coding sequence is TGTGCCACCAGCAAGGCGGGTCAGCCCCAGCATTTT. The V gene is TRBV24-1, the J gene TRBJ1-5; D gene ambiguous. In germline, CDR1 is KGHDR, CDR2 SFDVKD. The length of the CDR3 is 12 residues. V was shortened by 7 bases and J by 6 bases, with 9 bases between the two germline ends.

The V gene is TRBV18, the J gene TRBJ2-7, with D unresolved. Per the germline V gene, CDR1 is KGHSH and CDR2 is LQKENI. Trimming removed 4 bases from V and 2 bases from J, with 15 bases in between. The CDR3 spans 15 residues. This chain's CDR3 is CASSLRARPPYEQYF. DNA of the CDR3: TGTGCCAGCTCACTCCGGGCGCGCCCGCCCTACGAGCAGTACTTC.

The sample holds a few counts of this clonotype. The V and J genes are TRBV7-6 and TRBJ2-7; D is undetermined. The V end was cut by 3 bases, the J end by 1 base, with 10 bases between. This CDR3 comprises 14 residues. Per the germline V gene, CDR1 is SGHVS and CDR2 is FNYEAQ. The CDR3, as DNA: TGTGCCAGCAGCTTCGAGCTTGGATCCTACGAGCAGTACTTC. This codes for CASSFELGSYEQYF.

The V gene is TRBV18, the J gene TRBJ2-5, with D uncertain. This CDR3 spans 14 amino acids. V was clipped by 0 bases and J by 5 bases, with 10 bases between them. Looked up from germline, CDR1 is KGHSH and CDR2 is LQKENI. The CDR3 coding sequence is TGTGCCAGCTCACCACCCCCGCTGAGGGAGACCCAGTACTTC. Translation gives CASSPPPLRETQYF.

The CDR3 DNA reads as TGTGCCAGTGACTCCGGCGGGGCCACAGATACGCAGTATTTT. Translation gives CASDSGGATDTQYF. The V call is TRBV19, the J call TRBJ2-3, with a tentative D call TRBD2 (6 bases). The ends were cut back, 8 bases at V and 2 bases at J, with 14 bases in the middle. Germline V gene data show CDR1 as LNHDA and CDR2 as SQIVND (reference sequence). The CDR3 has 14 residues.

This clonotype was recorded a few times. CDR3 loop: CASSLGGTLSSGANVLTF. The CDR3 bases are TGTGCCAGCAGTTTAGGCGGGACACTTAGCTCTGGGGCCAACGTCCTGACTTTC. The chain links TRBV12-3 or TRBV12-4 to TRBJ2-6; tentatively, D is TRBD1 or TRBD2 (6 bases each). CDR3 length: 18 amino acids. V lost 1 base, J lost 0 bases, and 13 bases lay in between.

The chain recombines TRBV4-3 with TRBJ2-1, with 10 bases lining up with TRBD2. CDR3 length equals 17 residues. Per the germline V gene, CDR1 is LGHNA and CDR2 is YSLEER. Germline trimming cut 3 bases from V and 4 bases from J; bases unmatched to any gene: 9. The DNA for the CDR3 is TGCGCCAGCAGCCAGGCCGGACTAGCGGAGCTTTACAATGAGCAGTTCTTC. Amino acids: CASSQAGLAELYNEQFF.

This clonotype has a handful of counts. The J gene is TRBJ2-7, the V gene TRBV9; 11 nucleotides align to TRBD2. Germline loops: CDR1 SGDLS, CDR2 YYNGEE. The trim removed 5 bases at V and 1 base at J, leaving 11 bases unmatched. The CDR3 extends over 17 amino acids. The CDR3 here is CASRRTSGSPPSYEQYF. CDR3 coding DNA: TGTGCCAGCAGGCGAACTAGCGGGAGCCCTCCGTCCTACGAGCAGTACTTC.

J is TRBJ2-5 and V is TRBV3-1; D perhaps matches TRBD1 (6 bases). Trimming removed 0 bases from V and 9 bases from J, with 17 bases in between. Germline-derived CDR1 and CDR2 are LGHDT and YNNKEL (reference sequence). This CDR3 is built from 15 residues. In DNA, the CDR3 is TGTGCCAGCAGCCAAGACTTGGGGACAAGTAAGCCCCAGTACTTC. Protein: CASSQDLGTSKPQYF.

The rearrangement joins TRBV5-4 to TRBJ2-1; TRBD2 matches at 9 bases. V was pared by 4 bases and J by 12 bases, with 8 bases of the junction left unmatched. The CDR3 has 13 amino acids. Germline V gene sequence: CDR1 SGHNT, CDR2 YYREEE (reference sequence). The CDR3 DNA follows: TGTGCCAGCAGCATGGGACTAGCTCGGGGGCAGTTCTTC. This gives the protein CASSMGLARGQFF.

Only a few counts were recorded for this clonotype. This chain joins TRBV5-1 and TRBJ2-2; D not certain. CDR3 length: 14 amino acids. Trimming left V 1 base short and J 3 bases short, with 7 bases between. CDR1 is SGHRS, CDR2 YFSETQ, per germline. Here the CDR3 reads CASSLNSHTGELFF. CDR3 bases: TGCGCCAGCAGCTTGAACAGCCACACCGGGGAGCTGTTTTTT.

The V call is TRBV24-1, the J call TRBJ2-1, with D possibly TRBD2 on 6 matching bases. The CDR3 sequence is 13 residues long. The V gene lost 8 bases and the J gene lost 7 bases, with 14 bases spanning the gap. Germline CDR1 reads KGHDR; CDR2 reads SFDVKD. Here the CDR3 DNA reads TGTGCCACCAAAGTTGAAGGAGGGAATGAGCAGTTCTTC. Translation gives CATKVEGGNEQFF.

This chain uses TRBV6-6 with TRBJ1-5; D perhaps matches TRBD1 (6 bases). The V gene's germline CDR1 is MNHNY and CDR2 SVGAGI (reference sequence). The CDR3 spans 14 residues. V was clipped by 0 bases and J by 5 bases, with 8 bases between them. In DNA, the CDR3 is TGTGCCAGCAGTTACTCGTCAGGGGATCAGCCCCAGCATTTT. This codes for CASSYSSGDQPQHF.

V is TRBV24-1 and J is TRBJ2-5; 7 bases map to TRBD2. The length of the CDR3 is 14 residues. V gave up 4 bases and J gave up 7 bases; unmatched junction bases: 8. CDR1 KGHDR and CDR2 SFDVKD come from the germline V gene. The CDR3 spells CATSDPTSSGTQYF. The CDR3 DNA follows: TGTGCCACCAGTGACCCGACTAGCAGTGGGACCCAGTACTTC.